The source of this T cell receptor (beta chain) is a study of T-cell reconstitution after alpha-beta-depleted transplantation in children. Germline values: CDR1 ENHRY, CDR2 SYGVKD. Trimming took 0 bases from V and 3 from J; bases not matched to a gene: 0. The CDR3 has 15 residues. In its sample, this clonotype was seen many times. A TCRbeta library incorporating unique molecular identifiers was prepared. In TCRdb, the PCR reads were re-called with MiXCR into one record per CDR3 protein. The sample consists of about 420,000 distinct CDR3 sequences, about a tenth of them appearing once. The receptor's source is a human donor who donated a stem cell graft to a child with acute myeloid leukemia. Sequenced here: PBMCs from the stem cell graft donor, sampled from the stem cell graft. The V gene is TRBV10-3, the J gene TRBJ2-7; 12 bases match TRBD2. CDR3 coding DNA: TGTGCCATCAGTGAGTCACTAGCGGGGGGCTACGAGCAGTACTTC. Amino acid sequence: CAISESLAGGYEQYF.